Reported below is one T cell receptor beta chain. The data originate from a study of blood T cell repertoires in COVID-19. The overall study: Sites in the United States, Italy and Spain provided acute and convalescent COVID-19 samples. Sources were T cells, B-cell-depleted T cells, or PBMCs; the material itself was cDNA or gDNA.

In the study's own analysis: Reference gene primers were amplified, and this amplification served to estimate nucleated cell counts. The table came from immunoSEQ multiplex PCR; TCRdb's copy has only in-frame clones and leaves some out. Clone size and V and J calls were adopted from that table, with D and trimming inferred from the DNA. Of tens of thousands of clones listed, roughly 80% are singletons. V was pared by 5 bases and J by 7 bases, with 5 bases of the junction left unmatched. Germline V gene lookup returns CDR1 MGHDK and CDR2 SYGVNS. This CDR3 contains 14 residues. This TCR was recovered from a woman aged 80 or older with acute or convalescent COVID-19. V and J are TRBV25-1 and TRBJ2-1; 10 bases are shared with TRBD2. Material: peripheral blood. Here the CDR3 reads CASSILAGNNEQFF. The CDR3 DNA follows: TGTGCCAGCAGTATACTAGCGGGAAATAATGAGCAGTTCTTC.